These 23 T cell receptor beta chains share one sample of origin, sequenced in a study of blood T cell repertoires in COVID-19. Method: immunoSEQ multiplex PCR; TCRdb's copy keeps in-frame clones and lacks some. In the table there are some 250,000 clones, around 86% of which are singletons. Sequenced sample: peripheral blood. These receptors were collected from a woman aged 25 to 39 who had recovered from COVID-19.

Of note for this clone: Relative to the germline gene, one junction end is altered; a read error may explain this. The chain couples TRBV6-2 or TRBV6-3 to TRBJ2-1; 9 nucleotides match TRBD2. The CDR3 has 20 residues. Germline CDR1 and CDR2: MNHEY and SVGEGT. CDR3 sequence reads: CASSYGRVAGAPETSLLRLF. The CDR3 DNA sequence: TGTGCCAGCAGTTATGGTCGGGTAGCGGGGGCCCCCGAGACCAGCCTACTGAGACTCTTC.

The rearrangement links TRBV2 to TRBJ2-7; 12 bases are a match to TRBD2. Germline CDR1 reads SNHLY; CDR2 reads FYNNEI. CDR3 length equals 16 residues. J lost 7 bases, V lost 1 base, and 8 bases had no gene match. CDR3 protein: CASSEVWLAGGPEQYF. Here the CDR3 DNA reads TGTGCCAGCAGTGAAGTATGGCTAGCGGGGGGGCCAGAGCAGTACTTC.

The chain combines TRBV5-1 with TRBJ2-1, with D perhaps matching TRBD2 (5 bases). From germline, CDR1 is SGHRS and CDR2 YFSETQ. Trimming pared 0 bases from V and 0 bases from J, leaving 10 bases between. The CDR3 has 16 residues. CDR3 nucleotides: TGCGCCAGCAGCTTGGATTACGGGGTCTCCTACAATGAGCAGTTCTTC. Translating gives CASSLDYGVSYNEQFF.

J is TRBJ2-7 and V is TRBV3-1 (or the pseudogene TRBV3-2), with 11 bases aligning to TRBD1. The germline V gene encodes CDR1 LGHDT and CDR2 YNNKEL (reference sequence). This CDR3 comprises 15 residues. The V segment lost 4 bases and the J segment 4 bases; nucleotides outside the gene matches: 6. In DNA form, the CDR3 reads TGTGCCAGCAGCCGAAGCGGGACAGGGGGTTACGAGCAGTACTTC. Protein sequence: CASSRSGTGGYEQYF.

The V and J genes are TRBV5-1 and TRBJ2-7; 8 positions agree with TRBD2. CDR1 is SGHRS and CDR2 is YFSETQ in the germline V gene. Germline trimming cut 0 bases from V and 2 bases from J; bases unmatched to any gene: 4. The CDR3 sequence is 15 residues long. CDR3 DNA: TGCGCCAGCAGCTTGGATGGGACTAGAACCTACGAGCAGTACTTC. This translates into CASSLDGTRTYEQYF.

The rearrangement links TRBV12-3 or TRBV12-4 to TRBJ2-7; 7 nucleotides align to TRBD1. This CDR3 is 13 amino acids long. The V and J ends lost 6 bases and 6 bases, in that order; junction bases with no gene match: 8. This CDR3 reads CASSRQQGFEQYF. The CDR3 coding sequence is TGTGCCAGCAGCCGCCAACAGGGGTTCGAGCAGTACTTC.

The CDR3 is CATSVFSGTGYQDEQFF. For the CDR3, the DNA is TGTGCCACCAGTGTCTTCTCCGGGACAGGGTATCAGGATGAGCAGTTCTTC. The gene calls are TRBV24-1 and TRBJ2-1; 9 bases match TRBD1. Germline CDR1 is KGHDR and CDR2 is SFDVKD. The CDR3 has 17 amino acids. V shed 5 bases and J 8 bases; nucleotides not matched to a gene: 15.

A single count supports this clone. In DNA form, the CDR3 reads TGTGCCAGCAGCTTGGGGGGGGGTAGCAATCAGCCCCAGCATTTT. It specifies CASSLGGGSNQPQHF. The chain recombines TRBV7-2 with TRBJ1-5, with D tentatively TRBD1 (5 bases). Trimming left V 3 bases short and J 0 bases short, with 9 bases between. The CDR3 contains 15 residues. Germline V gene sequence: CDR1 SGHTA, CDR2 FQGNSA.

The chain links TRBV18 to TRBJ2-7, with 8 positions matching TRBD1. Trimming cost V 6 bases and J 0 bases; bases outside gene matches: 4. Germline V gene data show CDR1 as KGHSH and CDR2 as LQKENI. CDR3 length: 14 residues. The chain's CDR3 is CASSTGGSSYEQYF. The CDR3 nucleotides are TGTGCCAGCTCTACAGGGGGTAGCTCCTACGAGCAGTACTTC. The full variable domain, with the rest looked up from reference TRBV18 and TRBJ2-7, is NAGVMQNPRHLVRRRGQEARLRCSPMKGHSHVYWYRQLPEEGLKFMVYLQKENIIDESGMPKERFSAEFPKEGPSILRIQQVVRGDSAAYFCASSTGGSSYEQYFGPGTRLTVT.

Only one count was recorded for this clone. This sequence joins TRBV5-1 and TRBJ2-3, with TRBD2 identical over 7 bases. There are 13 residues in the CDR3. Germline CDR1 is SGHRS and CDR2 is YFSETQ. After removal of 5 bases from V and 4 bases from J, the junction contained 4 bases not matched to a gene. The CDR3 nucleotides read TGCGCCAGCAGTAGGGGAGGGGCAGATACGCAGTATTTT. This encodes CASSRGGADTQYF.

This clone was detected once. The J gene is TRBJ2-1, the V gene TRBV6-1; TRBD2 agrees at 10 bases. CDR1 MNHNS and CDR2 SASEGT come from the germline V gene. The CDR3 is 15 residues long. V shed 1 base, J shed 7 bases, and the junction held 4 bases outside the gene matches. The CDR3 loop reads CASSEEAGGPNEQFF. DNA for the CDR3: TGTGCCAGCAGTGAAGAAGCGGGGGGGCCAAATGAGCAGTTCTTC.

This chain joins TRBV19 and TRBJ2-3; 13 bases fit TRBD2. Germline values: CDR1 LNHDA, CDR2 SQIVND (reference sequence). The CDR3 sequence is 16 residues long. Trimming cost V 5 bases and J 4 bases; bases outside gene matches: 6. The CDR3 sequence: CASSPTTSGGPDTQYF. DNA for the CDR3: TGTGCCAGTAGTCCGACGACTAGCGGGGGGCCAGATACGCAGTATTTT.

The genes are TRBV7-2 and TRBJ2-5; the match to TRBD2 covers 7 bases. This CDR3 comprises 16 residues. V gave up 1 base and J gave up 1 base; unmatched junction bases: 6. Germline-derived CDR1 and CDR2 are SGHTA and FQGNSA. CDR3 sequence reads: CASSLVAGEFQETQYF. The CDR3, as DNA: TGTGCCAGCAGCTTAGTGGCGGGGGAGTTCCAAGAGACCCAGTACTTC. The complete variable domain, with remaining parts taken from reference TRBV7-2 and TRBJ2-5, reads GAGVSQSPSNKVTEKGKDVELRCDPISGHTALYWYRQSLGQGLEFLIYFQGNSAPDKSGLPSDRFSAERTGGSVSTLTIQRTQQEDSAVYLCASSLVAGEFQETQYFGPGTRLLVL.

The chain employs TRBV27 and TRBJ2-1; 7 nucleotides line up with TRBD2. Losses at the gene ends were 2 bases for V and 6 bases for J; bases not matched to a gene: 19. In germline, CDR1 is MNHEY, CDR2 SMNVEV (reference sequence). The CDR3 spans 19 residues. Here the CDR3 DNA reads TGTGCCAGCAGTTTAGGGTTGGCGGGGGAACCAAAGGATCTCAATGAGCAGTTCTTC. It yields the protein CASSLGLAGEPKDLNEQFF.

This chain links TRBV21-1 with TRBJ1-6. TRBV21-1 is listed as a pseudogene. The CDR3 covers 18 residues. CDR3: CASSKGGEEGFYNSPLHF. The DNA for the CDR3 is TGTGCCAGCAGCAAAGGGGGGGAGGAAGGATTCTATAATTCACCCCTCCACTTT.

CDR3 amino acids: CASSSLQGANEQFF. The CDR3 coding sequence is TGCGCCAGCAGCTCCCTCCAGGGGGCCAATGAGCAGTTCTTC. This chain connects TRBV5-1 to TRBJ2-1; the match to TRBD1 covers 8 bases. Per the germline V gene, CDR1 is SGHRS and CDR2 is YFSETQ. The CDR3 runs 14 residues. Germline trimming cut 3 bases from V and 6 bases from J; bases unmatched to any gene: 5.

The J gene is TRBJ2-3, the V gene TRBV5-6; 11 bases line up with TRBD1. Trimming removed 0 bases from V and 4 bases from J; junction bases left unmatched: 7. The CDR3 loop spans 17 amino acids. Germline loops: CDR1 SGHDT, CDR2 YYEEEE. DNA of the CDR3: TGTGCCAGCAGCTTGGTTGGGGACAGGGGGTGGGCAGATACGCAGTATTTT. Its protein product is CASSLVGDRGWADTQYF.

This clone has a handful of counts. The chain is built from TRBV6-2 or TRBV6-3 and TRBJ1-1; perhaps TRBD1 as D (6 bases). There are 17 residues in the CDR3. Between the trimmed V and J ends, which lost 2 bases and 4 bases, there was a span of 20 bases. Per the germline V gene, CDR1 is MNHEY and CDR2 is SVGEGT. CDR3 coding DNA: TGTGCCAGCAGTTACCCAAGGGTCGAGGGGGTGGGCACTGAAGCTTTCTTT. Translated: CASSYPRVEGVGTEAFF.

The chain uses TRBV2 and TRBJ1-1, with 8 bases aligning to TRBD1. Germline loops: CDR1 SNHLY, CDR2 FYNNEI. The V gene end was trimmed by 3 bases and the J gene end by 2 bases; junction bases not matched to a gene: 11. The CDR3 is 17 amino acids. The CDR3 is CASSEDPPGTGNTEAFF. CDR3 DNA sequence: TGTGCCAGCAGTGAGGATCCCCCCGGGACAGGAAACACTGAAGCTTTCTTT.

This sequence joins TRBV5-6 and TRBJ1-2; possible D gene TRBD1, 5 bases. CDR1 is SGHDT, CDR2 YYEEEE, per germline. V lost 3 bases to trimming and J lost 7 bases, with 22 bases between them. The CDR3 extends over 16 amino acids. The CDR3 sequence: CASSSQDYRGDGGYTF. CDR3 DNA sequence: TGTGCCAGCAGCTCTCAGGACTATCGGGGGGATGGTGGCTACACCTTC.

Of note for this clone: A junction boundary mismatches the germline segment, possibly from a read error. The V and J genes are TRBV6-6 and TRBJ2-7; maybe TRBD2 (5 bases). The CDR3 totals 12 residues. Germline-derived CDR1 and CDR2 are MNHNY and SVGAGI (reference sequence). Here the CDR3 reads CASSYMDSPPRF. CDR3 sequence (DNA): TGTGCCAGCAGTTACATGGACTCCCCACCTAGGTTC.

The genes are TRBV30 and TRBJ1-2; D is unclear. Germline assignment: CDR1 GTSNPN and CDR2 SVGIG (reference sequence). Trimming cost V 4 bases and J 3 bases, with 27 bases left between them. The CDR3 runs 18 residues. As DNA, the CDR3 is TGTGCCTGGATGTGGGCCACTAGGTCTCGAATGGGAGACTATGGCTACACCTTC. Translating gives CAWMWATRSRMGDYGYTF.

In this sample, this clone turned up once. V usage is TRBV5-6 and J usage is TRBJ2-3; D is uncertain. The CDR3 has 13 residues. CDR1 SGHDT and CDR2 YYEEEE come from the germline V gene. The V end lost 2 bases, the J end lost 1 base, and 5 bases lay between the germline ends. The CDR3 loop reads CASSFGRTDTQYF. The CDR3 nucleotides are TGTGCCAGCAGCTTCGGTCGCACAGATACGCAGTATTTT.